The sequence of this T cell receptor (beta chain) was determined in a study of coeliac disease. Looking at the study overall: Each coeliac patient was active, refractory type I, or diet-controlled. Refractory type I patients had no gluten-free diet response for over 12 months.

Whole-study findings and limits: According to the authors, this method cannot detect gliadin-specific T cells in an unbiased way. Of coeliac lamina propria samples, 9 of 18 held published gliadin-specific TRB sequences, versus 1 of 6 controls.

Assay used: immunoSEQ multiplex PCR; TCRdb lists only in-frame clones, some missing. The profile shows 7,500 to 9,500 clones, 67% of them singletons. Germline CDR1 is SGHRS and CDR2 is YFSETQ. This CDR3 region has 14 residues. The V gene lost 2 bases and the J gene lost 6 bases, with 13 bases spanning the gap. Concerning this clone itself: The antigen remains unidentified.

V is TRBV5-1 and J is TRBJ2-3, with D tentatively TRBD2 (5 bases). The sequence was obtained from a woman aged 55-70 years with celiac disease. The sequencing input was lamina propria lymphocytes from the gut. CDR3 amino acids: CASSFGLRSDTQYF. CDR3 bases: TGCGCCAGCAGCTTTGGACTCAGATCCGATACGCAGTATTTT.